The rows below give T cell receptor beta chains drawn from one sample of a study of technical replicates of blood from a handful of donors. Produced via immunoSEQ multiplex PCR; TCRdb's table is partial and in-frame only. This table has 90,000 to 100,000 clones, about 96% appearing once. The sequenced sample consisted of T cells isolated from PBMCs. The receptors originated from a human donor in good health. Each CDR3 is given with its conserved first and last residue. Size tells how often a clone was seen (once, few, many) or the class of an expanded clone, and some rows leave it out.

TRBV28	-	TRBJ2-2	CASSGQGISRNTGELFF
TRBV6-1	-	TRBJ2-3	CASSEVSLGLGTDTQYF
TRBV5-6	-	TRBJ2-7	CASSLLTSGSYEQYF
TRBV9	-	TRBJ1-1	CASSSLQINEAFF
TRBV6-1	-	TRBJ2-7	CASSAREAYEQYF
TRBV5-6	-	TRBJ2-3	CASSGAGTGVRDTQYF
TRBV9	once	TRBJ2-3	CASTWREGQTDTQYF
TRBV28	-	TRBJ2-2	CASSLSGDNTGELFF
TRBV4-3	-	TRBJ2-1	CASSQSGRGHNEQFF
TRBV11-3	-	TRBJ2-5	CASSLLSGRGETQYF
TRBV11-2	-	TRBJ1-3	CASSSHRGAGNTIYF
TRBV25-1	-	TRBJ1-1	CASTPGQGTEAFF
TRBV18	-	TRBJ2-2	CASAHPGGMNTGELFF
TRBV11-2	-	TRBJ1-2	CASSLVNGDYGYTF
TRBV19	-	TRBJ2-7	CATLDGDYEQYF
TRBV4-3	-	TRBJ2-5	CASSQGGLAEETQYF
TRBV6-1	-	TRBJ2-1	CASSEDPLAGYNEQFF
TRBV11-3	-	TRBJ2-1	CASSLGLADGEQFF
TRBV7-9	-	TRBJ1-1	CASSLSQGWIEAFF
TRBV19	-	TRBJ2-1	CASSTGSYNEQFF
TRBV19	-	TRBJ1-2	CASSIWRRRGYTF
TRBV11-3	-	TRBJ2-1	CASSSWTSGSIYNEQFF
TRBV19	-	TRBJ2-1	CARLAGSSYNEQFF
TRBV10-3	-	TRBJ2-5	CAISESAGDETQYF
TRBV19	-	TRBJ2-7	CATGAGGSYEQYF
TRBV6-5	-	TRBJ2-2	CATLAGEDTGELFF
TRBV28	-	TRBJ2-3	CASSPPGGRGDTQYF
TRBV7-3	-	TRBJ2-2	CASSLTQHAGELFF
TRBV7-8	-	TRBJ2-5	CASSLVGQLGETQYF
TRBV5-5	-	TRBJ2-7	CASSLPEGYEQYF
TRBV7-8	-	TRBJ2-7	CASSLIIESRSSYEQYF
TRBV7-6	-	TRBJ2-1	CASSLDGQGKGYNEQFF
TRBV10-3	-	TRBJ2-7	CATADSRNYEQYF
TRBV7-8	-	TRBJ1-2	CASSLDPRREGDSNYGYTF
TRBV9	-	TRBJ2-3	CASSNLGLAGTDTQYF
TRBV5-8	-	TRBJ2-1	CASSSGTSGDNEQFF
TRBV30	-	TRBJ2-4	CAWSVGGKAKNIQYF